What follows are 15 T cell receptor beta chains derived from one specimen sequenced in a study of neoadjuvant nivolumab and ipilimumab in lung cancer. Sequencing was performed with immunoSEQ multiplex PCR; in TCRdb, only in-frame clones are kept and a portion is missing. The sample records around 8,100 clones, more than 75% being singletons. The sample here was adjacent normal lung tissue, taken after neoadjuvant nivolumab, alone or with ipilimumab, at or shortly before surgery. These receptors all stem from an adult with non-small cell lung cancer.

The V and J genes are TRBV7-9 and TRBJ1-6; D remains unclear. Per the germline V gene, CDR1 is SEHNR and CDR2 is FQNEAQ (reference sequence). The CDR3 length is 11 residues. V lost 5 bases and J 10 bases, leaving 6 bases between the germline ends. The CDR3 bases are TGTGCCAGCAGCCACATCTCACCCCTCCACTTT. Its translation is CASSHISPLHF.

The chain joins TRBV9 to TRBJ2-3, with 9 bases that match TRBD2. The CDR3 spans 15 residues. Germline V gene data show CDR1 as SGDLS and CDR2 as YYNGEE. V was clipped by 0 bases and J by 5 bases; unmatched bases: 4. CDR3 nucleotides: TGTGCCAGCAGCGTAGACCAAGCGGGGGGAGATACGCAGTATTTT. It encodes CASSVDQAGGDTQYF.

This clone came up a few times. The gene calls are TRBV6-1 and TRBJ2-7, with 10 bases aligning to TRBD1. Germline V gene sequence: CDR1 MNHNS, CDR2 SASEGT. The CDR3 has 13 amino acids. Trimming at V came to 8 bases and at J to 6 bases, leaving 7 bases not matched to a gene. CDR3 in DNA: TGTGCCAGCTTTGCGACAGGGGGCTTCGAGCAGTACTTC. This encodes CASFATGGFEQYF.

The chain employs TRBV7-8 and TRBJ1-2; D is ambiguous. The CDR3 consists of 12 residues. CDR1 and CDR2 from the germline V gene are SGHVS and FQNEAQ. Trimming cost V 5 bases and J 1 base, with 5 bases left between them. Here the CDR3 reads CASSARNYGYTF. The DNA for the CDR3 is TGTGCCAGCAGCGCGCGTAACTATGGCTACACCTTC.

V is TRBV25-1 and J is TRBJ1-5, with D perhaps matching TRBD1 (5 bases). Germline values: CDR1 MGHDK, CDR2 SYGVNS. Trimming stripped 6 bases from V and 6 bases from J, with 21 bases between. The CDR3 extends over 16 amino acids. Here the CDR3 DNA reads TGTGCCAGCAGGGGGTGTGGGTGGCAGGGTATTCAGCCCCAGCATTTT. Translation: CASRGCGWQGIQPQHF.

The DNA of the CDR3 is TGTGCCAGCAGCCAAGGAGGGTACGAGCAGTACTTC. This sequence encodes CASSQGGYEQYF. The genes are TRBV14 and TRBJ2-7, with a tentative D call TRBD2 (5 bases). The V end lost 1 base, the J end lost 4 bases, and 5 bases lay between the germline ends. From germline, CDR1 is SGHDN and CDR2 FVKESK. The CDR3 loop spans 12 amino acids.

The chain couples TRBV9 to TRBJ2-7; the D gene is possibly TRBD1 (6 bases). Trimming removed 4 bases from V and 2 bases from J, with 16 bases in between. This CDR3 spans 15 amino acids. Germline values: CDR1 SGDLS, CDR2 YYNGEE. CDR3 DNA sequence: TGTGCCAGCAGCCCTACAGGGACCTCGGCCTACGAGCAGTACTTC. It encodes CASSPTGTSAYEQYF.

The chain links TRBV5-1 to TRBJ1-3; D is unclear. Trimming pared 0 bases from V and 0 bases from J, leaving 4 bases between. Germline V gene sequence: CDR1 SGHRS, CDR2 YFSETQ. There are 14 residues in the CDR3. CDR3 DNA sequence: TGCGCCAGCAGCTTGGGACACTCTGGAAACACCATATATTTT. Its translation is CASSLGHSGNTIYF.

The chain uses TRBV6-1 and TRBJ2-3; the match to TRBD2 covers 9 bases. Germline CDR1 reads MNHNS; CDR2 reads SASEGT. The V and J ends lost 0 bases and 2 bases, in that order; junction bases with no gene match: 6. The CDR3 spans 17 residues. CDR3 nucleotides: TGTGCCAGCAGTGAAGCGGGGGTAGCGGGGGCCACAGATACGCAGTATTTT. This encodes CASSEAGVAGATDTQYF.

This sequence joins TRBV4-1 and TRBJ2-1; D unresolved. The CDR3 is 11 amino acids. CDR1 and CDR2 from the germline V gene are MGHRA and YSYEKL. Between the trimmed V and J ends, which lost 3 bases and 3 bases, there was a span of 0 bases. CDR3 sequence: CASSHYNEQFF. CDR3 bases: TGCGCCAGCAGCCACTACAATGAGCAGTTCTTC.

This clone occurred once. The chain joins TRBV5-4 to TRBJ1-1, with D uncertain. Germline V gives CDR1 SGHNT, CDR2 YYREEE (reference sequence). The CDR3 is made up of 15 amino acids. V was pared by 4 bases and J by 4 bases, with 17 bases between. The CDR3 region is CASSPLGEWSTEAFF. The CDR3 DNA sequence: TGTGCCAGCAGCCCGCTCGGGGAATGGAGCACTGAAGCTTTCTTT.

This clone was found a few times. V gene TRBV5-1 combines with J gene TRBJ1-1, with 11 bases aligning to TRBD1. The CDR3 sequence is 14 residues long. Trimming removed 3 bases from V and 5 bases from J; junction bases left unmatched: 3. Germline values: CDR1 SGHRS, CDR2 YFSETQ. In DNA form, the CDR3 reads TGCGCCAGCAGCTCGGGACAGGGGGGTACTGAAGCTTTCTTT. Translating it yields CASSSGQGGTEAFF.

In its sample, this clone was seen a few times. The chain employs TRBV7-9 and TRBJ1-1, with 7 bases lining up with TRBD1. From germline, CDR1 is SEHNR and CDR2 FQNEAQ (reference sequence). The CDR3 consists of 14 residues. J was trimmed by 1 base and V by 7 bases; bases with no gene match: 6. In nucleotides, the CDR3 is TGTGCCAGCAATCTTAGGGGGCGGAACACTGAAGCTTTCTTT. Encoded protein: CASNLRGRNTEAFF.

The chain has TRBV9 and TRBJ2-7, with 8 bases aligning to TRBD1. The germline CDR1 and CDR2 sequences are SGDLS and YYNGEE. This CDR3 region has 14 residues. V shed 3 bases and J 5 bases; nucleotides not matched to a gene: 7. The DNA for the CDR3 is TGTGCCAGCAGCGCCAGACAGGGGTGGGACGAGCAGTACTTC. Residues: CASSARQGWDEQYF. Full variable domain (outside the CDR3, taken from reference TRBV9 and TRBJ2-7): DSGVTQTPKHLITATGQRVTLRCSPRSGDLSVYWYQQSLDQGLQFLIQYYNGEERAKGNILERFSAQQFPDLHSELNLSSLELGDSALYFCASSARQGWDEQYFGPGTRLTVT.

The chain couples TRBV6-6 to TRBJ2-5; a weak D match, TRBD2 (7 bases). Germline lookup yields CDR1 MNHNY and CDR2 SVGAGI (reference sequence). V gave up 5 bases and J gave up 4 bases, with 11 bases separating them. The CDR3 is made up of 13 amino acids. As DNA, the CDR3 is TGTGCCAGCAGTAAAGGGGGGGTAGAGACCCAGTACTTC. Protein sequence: CASSKGGVETQYF.